A single sample gave rise to the 5 T cell receptor beta chains below, sequenced in a study of T cell responses to AZD1222 COVID-19 vaccine. Some clones are missing from TCRdb's copy, which holds only in-frame ones; the method was immunoSEQ multiplex PCR. Among 150,000 to 200,000 clones, approximately 93% were seen once, and the ten largest hold about 3.9%. Sequencing used peripheral blood, obtained on day 0 of AZD1222 vaccination. These receptor sequences come from an adult in good health.

This chain joins TRBV3-1 (or the pseudogene TRBV3-2) and TRBJ2-1; 9 bases line up with TRBD1. The trim removed 6 bases at V and 7 bases at J, leaving 7 bases unmatched. Germline CDR1 is LGHDT and CDR2 is YNNKEL (reference sequence). The CDR3 runs 14 residues. The DNA for the CDR3 is TGTGCCAGCAGACCGGGACAGGGTATTAATGAGCAGTTCTTC. This encodes CASRPGQGINEQFF.

CDR3 residues: CASSQVSAANTEAFF. The CDR3, as DNA: TGTGCCAGCAGCCAAGTTTCAGCAGCGAACACTGAAGCTTTCTTT. The rearrangement links TRBV3-1 (or the pseudogene TRBV3-2) to TRBJ1-1, with no clear D. Trimming took off 1 base at V and 1 base at J, with 10 bases between the two ends. The CDR3 consists of 15 residues. Germline lookup yields CDR1 LGHDT and CDR2 YNNKEL (reference sequence).

Concerning this clone itself: Germline and junction disagree at one end, which may indicate a read error. This rearrangement joins TRBV5-1 to TRBJ2-4; perhaps TRBD1 as D (5 bases). Germline CDR1 SGHRS, CDR2 YFSETQ. The CDR3 spans 15 residues. CDR3 bases: TGCGCCAGCGGCTTGGACAACCTAGCCAAAAACATTCAGTACTTC. The encoded protein is CASGLDNLAKNIQYF.

This clone was seen once. The chain carries TRBV7-2 and TRBJ2-7, with 9 bases lining up with TRBD1. The CDR3 spans 15 residues. Germline CDR1 is SGHTA and CDR2 is FQGNSA. Trimming took 6 bases from V and 7 from J; bases not matched to a gene: 13. Written as DNA, the CDR3 is TGTGCCAGCAGGCCCCCCGGGACAGGGCTTAATGAGCAGTACTTC. This encodes CASRPPGTGLNEQYF.

The chain employs TRBV21-1 and TRBJ1-3; the table assigns TRBD1, which was not confirmed against the DNA. TRBV21-1 is listed as a pseudogene. The CDR3 extends over 15 amino acids. CDR3: CARTRGQRSGNTIYF. CDR3 DNA sequence: TGTGCCAGAACCAGGGGACAGCGATCTGGAAACACCATATATTTT.